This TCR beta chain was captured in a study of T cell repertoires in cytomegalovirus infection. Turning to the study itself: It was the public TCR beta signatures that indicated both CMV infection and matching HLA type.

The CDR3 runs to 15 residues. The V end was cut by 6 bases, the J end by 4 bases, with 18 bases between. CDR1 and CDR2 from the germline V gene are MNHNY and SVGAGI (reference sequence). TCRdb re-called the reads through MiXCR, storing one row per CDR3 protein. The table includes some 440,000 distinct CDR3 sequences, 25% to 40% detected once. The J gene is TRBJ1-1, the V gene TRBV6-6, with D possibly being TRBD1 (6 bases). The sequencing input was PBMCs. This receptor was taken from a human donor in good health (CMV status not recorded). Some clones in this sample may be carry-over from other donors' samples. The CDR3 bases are TGTGCCAGCAGAATAACACAGGGTGATCTCACTGAAGCTTTCTTT. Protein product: CASRITQGDLTEAFF.